The entry that follows covers one T cell receptor beta chain sequence. The sample is drawn from a study of metastatic and nonmetastatic thyroid tumors. TCRdb re-called the PCR reads through MiXCR. The repertoire includes 11,000 to 15,000 clones, about 25% of them detected once, and roughly 9.7% sits in the top ten. Germline lookup yields CDR1 DFQATT and CDR2 SNEGSKA (reference sequence). After removal of 0 bases from V and 4 bases from J, the junction contained 11 bases not matched to a gene. This CDR3 is 17 amino acids long. No treatment of any kind had been given to any patient before thyroid surgery.

The chain links TRBV20-1 to TRBJ2-2; 7 nucleotides agree with TRBD2. This TCR was recovered from a female donor with papillary thyroid cancer or a benign thyroid nodule (not recorded which). Some clones in this sample may be carry-over from other donors' samples. Sequencing used tumor tissue. In DNA form, the CDR3 reads TGCAGTGCTAGAGAGGGACTACCCCCGCGGGGCACCGGGGAGCTGTTTTTT. Translating gives CSAREGLPPRGTGELFF.